A single sample is the source of the 9 T cell receptor beta chains below, sequenced in a study of T-cell memory formation after mild COVID-19. TCRdb re-derived calls from the 5' RACE reads in MiXCR, one entry per CDR3 protein. The sample comprises roughly 400,000 distinct CDR3 sequences, approximately 25% of which are singletons, and about 8.7% rests with the top ten. The sequenced material came from PBMCs or a T cell subset sorted from them (not recorded which). The receptors come from an adult woman who had mild COVID-19 (a few samples of this study predate the infection). Cell type and time point are not known.

Only a few counts were recorded for this clonotype. The V call is TRBV7-9, the J call TRBJ2-7; 9 bases are shared with TRBD1. V lost 4 bases, J lost 0 bases, and 4 bases stayed unmatched. This CDR3 comprises 15 residues. Germline V gene sequence: CDR1 SEHNR, CDR2 FQNEAQ (reference sequence). The chain's CDR3 is CASSSDRGVSYEQYF. The CDR3 region has the DNA TGTGCCAGCAGCTCCGACAGGGGGGTCTCCTACGAGCAGTACTTC.

This clonotype has more than one count but fewer than ten. The chain joins TRBV15 to TRBJ2-6; D is unresolved. CDR1 LNHNV and CDR2 YYDKDF come from the germline V gene (reference sequence). The CDR3 totals 16 residues. V was clipped by 0 bases and J by 2 bases, with 8 bases between them. DNA for the CDR3: TGTGCCACCAGCAGAGATGGGGTTACTGGGGCCAACGTCCTGACTTTC. Translating it yields CATSRDGVTGANVLTF.

This chain joins TRBV15 and TRBJ1-2; D is perhaps TRBD1 (5 bases). Trimming left V 0 bases short and J 6 bases short, with 17 bases between. The CDR3 extends over 16 amino acids. Germline values: CDR1 LNHNV, CDR2 YYDKDF (reference sequence). The CDR3 is CATSRDFGTTENGYTF. The CDR3 DNA is TGTGCCACCAGCAGAGATTTTGGGACTACGGAGAATGGCTACACCTTC.

In this sample, this clonotype turned up many times. The V gene is TRBV7-9, the J gene TRBJ2-1; perhaps TRBD2 as D (5 bases). CDR3 length: 13 amino acids. Germline lookup yields CDR1 SEHNR and CDR2 FQNEAQ (reference sequence). V lost 11 bases to trimming and J lost 0 bases, with 11 bases between them. The CDR3 protein is CASEESSYNEQFF. DNA of the CDR3: TGTGCCTCGGAGGAAAGCTCCTACAATGAGCAGTTCTTC.

This sequence joins TRBV10-3 and TRBJ2-5; D is unclear. Germline assignment: CDR1 ENHRY and CDR2 SYGVKD. CDR3 length: 11 amino acids. Trimming cost V 3 bases and J 5 bases, with 4 bases left between them. Here the CDR3 reads CAISDPETQYF. The CDR3 DNA sequence: TGTGCCATCAGTGACCCGGAGACCCAGTACTTC.

The chain has TRBV5-1 and TRBJ2-7; D unresolved. Trimming cost V 0 bases and J 2 bases, with 15 bases left between them. The CDR3 is made up of 16 amino acids. The V gene's germline CDR1 is SGHRS and CDR2 YFSETQ. CDR3 nucleotides: TGCGCCAGCAGCTTGGGCTTGGGTGGGGTCGCCTACGAGCAGTACTTC. Protein product: CASSLGLGGVAYEQYF.

This sequence joins TRBV18 and TRBJ1-5; 7 nucleotides line up with TRBD1. Germline V gives CDR1 KGHSH, CDR2 LQKENI. V trimming: 2 bases; J trimming: 5 bases; junction bases outside the gene matches: 3. This CDR3 spans 14 amino acids. As DNA, the CDR3 is TGTGCCAGCTCACCAAGGCAGGGGGATCAGCCCCAGCATTTT. Protein sequence: CASSPRQGDQPQHF.

This clonotype came up a few times. The chain has TRBV2 and TRBJ1-1; D remains unclear. Looked up from germline, CDR1 is SNHLY and CDR2 is FYNNEI. Trimming took off 2 bases at V and 1 base at J, with 5 bases between the two ends. The CDR3 is made up of 13 amino acids. CDR3 DNA: TGTGCCAGCAGTGAAACTTGGAACACTGAAGCTTTCTTT. Its translation is CASSETWNTEAFF.

This clonotype was picked up a small number of times. This chain uses TRBV9 with TRBJ2-7; the match to TRBD1 covers 8 bases. V lost 0 bases and J lost 1; bases outside the gene matches: 3. Germline lookup yields CDR1 SGDLS and CDR2 YYNGEE. The CDR3 spans 15 residues. CDR3 nucleotides: TGTGCCAGCAGCGTAGGCGGGGACAGGTCCTACGAGCAGTACTTC. Its protein product is CASSVGGDRSYEQYF.